Following are 23 T cell receptor beta chains from one sample sequenced in a study of response to subunit inactivated influenza vaccine. TCRdb redid the calling of the RT-PCR reads with MiXCR, one entry per CDR3 protein. The table records over 150,000 distinct CDR3 sequences, over 8.5% of them present only once. The source was CD8+ T cells sorted from PBMCs, collected around 25 months after vaccination. These receptor sequences come from a man between 50 and 69 years old who received an inactivated influenza vaccine.

Many counts were recorded for this clonotype. This chain joins TRBV27 and TRBJ2-1; D gene ambiguous. Trimming left V 5 bases short and J 9 bases short, with 14 bases between. From germline, CDR1 is MNHEY and CDR2 SMNVEV (reference sequence). The CDR3 sequence is 13 residues long. The CDR3 DNA is TGTGCCAGCAGTCCGATTGGGTTGGGTGAGCAGTTCTTC. This encodes CASSPIGLGEQFF.

A note on this clonotype: One end of the junction varies from germline; a read error may be responsible. The genes are TRBV6-2 or TRBV6-3 and TRBJ2-2; 8 bases are a match to TRBD2. In germline, CDR1 is MNHEY, CDR2 SVGEGT. CDR3 size: 20 residues. CDR3 region: CARSYRIGFSTSAGPGELFF. CDR3 DNA sequence: TGTGCCAGGAGTTACCGGATTGGGTTCTCGACTAGCGCGGGTCCCGGGGAGCTGTTTTTT.

The chain uses TRBV27 and TRBJ2-7, with 10 bases identical to TRBD2. J was trimmed by 7 bases and V by 0 bases; bases with no gene match: 6. Germline V gene data show CDR1 as MNHEY and CDR2 as SMNVEV (reference sequence). The CDR3 has 15 residues. The CDR3 sequence is CASSLSGLAGEEQYF. As DNA, the CDR3 is TGTGCCAGCAGTTTATCGGGTCTAGCGGGAGAGGAGCAGTACTTC.

The rearrangement links TRBV28 to TRBJ1-5; no clear D gene. The germline V gene encodes CDR1 MDHEN and CDR2 SYDVKM. V was pared by 1 base and J by 0 bases, with 10 bases between. This CDR3 spans 16 amino acids. In nucleotides, the CDR3 is TGTGCCAGCAGTTTATCCCCCCAGAATAGCAATCAGCCCCAGCATTTT. Encoded protein: CASSLSPQNSNQPQHF.

This clonotype was detected many times. The rearrangement links TRBV29-1 to TRBJ2-3; D not certain. V lost 6 bases, J lost 6 bases, and 10 bases lay in between. The CDR3 consists of 11 residues. Germline V gives CDR1 SQVTM, CDR2 ANQGSEA. CDR3 region: CSVDWVDTQYF. Written as DNA, the CDR3 is TGCAGCGTCGACTGGGTGGATACGCAGTATTTT.

This clonotype was recorded only once. The chain is built from TRBV19 and TRBJ2-7; 7 bases map to TRBD2. Germline values: CDR1 LNHDA, CDR2 SQIVND (reference sequence). J gave up 1 base and V 3 bases, and 3 bases lay outside the gene matches. This CDR3 has 14 amino acids. DNA of the CDR3: TGTGCCAGTAGTATTGTCGGGAGGTCCTACGAGCAGTACTTC. Translated: CASSIVGRSYEQYF.

A remark on this clonotype: One end of the junction does not line up with germline, which may come from a read error. The V call is TRBV20-1, the J call TRBJ2-3; the match to TRBD2 covers 9 bases. Germline-derived CDR1 and CDR2 are DFQATT and SNEGSKA (reference sequence). The CDR3 totals 15 residues. The CDR3 nucleotides are TGCAGTGCCAGAGAGCGGGGGGCCGGGTCGGAAACGCAGTATTTT. It encodes CSARERGAGSETQYF.

This clonotype was counted a few times. The chain recombines TRBV4-3 with TRBJ1-2; TRBD1 aligns across 8 bases. The CDR3 consists of 15 residues. Losses at the gene ends were 3 bases for V and 4 bases for J; bases not matched to a gene: 7. The germline CDR1 and CDR2 sequences are LGHNA and YSLEER. CDR3 region: CASSHAGQGGYGYTF. For the CDR3, the DNA is TGCGCCAGCAGCCACGCCGGACAGGGTGGCTATGGCTACACCTTC.

Many counts were recorded for this clonotype. The chain joins TRBV20-1 to TRBJ2-7; 7 nucleotides agree with TRBD2. The J segment lost 5 bases and the V segment lost 0 bases, leaving 10 bases of the junction unmatched. The CDR3 is 15 amino acids. Germline V gene lookup returns CDR1 DFQATT and CDR2 SNEGSKA (reference sequence). The CDR3 protein is CSARDDRRESDEQYF. The CDR3 nucleotides are TGCAGTGCTAGAGATGATAGGCGGGAGTCGGACGAGCAGTACTTC.

This clonotype was seen a handful of times. V usage is TRBV11-2 and J usage is TRBJ2-7; D ambiguous. Trimming removed 1 base from V and 0 bases from J, with 13 bases in between. This CDR3 region has 16 residues. Germline loops: CDR1 SGHAT, CDR2 FQNNGV. Here the CDR3 reads CASSLGWGVYSYEQYF. The DNA of the CDR3 is TGTGCCAGCAGCTTAGGGTGGGGTGTTTACTCCTACGAGCAGTACTTC.

This chain links TRBV12-3 or TRBV12-4 with TRBJ2-7, with TRBD1 identical over 7 bases. With 5 bases clipped from V and 2 bases from J, the junction kept 6 bases outside the gene matches. This CDR3 is built from 14 residues. The CDR3 region has the DNA TGTGCCAGCAGTGTTTGGGACAGTCCCTACGAGCAGTACTTC. This translates into CASSVWDSPYEQYF.

The CDR3 DNA is TGCAGTGCTAGAGACGGACAGTCCATATACAATGAGCAGTTCTTC. Its translation: CSARDGQSIYNEQFF. This chain links TRBV20-1 with TRBJ2-1; maybe TRBD1 (6 bases). V lost 0 bases, J lost 4 bases, and 13 bases lay in between. This CDR3 comprises 15 residues. Germline V gene lookup returns CDR1 DFQATT and CDR2 SNEGSKA (reference sequence).

Notes on this clonotype: With a much larger clone just one base away, this may be a read error. The chain carries TRBV20-1 and TRBJ2-5, with TRBD2 as a possible D gene (6 bases). The CDR3 consists of 15 residues. V was pared by 3 bases and J by 1 base, with 15 bases between. Germline values: CDR1 DFQATT, CDR2 SNEGSKA (reference sequence). The DNA for the CDR3 is TGCAGTGCTAGTGTTTCCGGGAGCCTCCAAGAGACCCAGTACTTC. It is translated as CSASVSGSLQETQYF.

This clonotype was counted only a few times. This chain joins TRBV19 and TRBJ2-1, with TRBD2 identical over 8 bases. Germline V gene sequence: CDR1 LNHDA, CDR2 SQIVND (reference sequence). The V and J ends lost 9 bases and 4 bases, in that order; junction bases with no gene match: 8. The CDR3 has 14 amino acids. DNA of the CDR3: TGTGCCAGCACTGAGGGACTAGATTACAATGAGCAGTTCTTC. Residues: CASTEGLDYNEQFF.

The rearrangement uses TRBV2 and TRBJ2-3; 7 positions match TRBD2. CDR1 and CDR2 from the germline V gene are SNHLY and FYNNEI. CDR3 length: 15 amino acids. The junction had 7 bases not matched to a gene; V was cut back by 7 bases and J by 0 bases. CDR3 sequence: CASTSRDYSTDTQYF. The CDR3 DNA follows: TGTGCCAGCACAAGCCGGGACTACAGCACAGATACGCAGTATTTT.

This rearrangement joins TRBV20-1 to TRBJ2-7; tentatively, D is TRBD1 (6 bases). CDR1 and CDR2 from the germline V gene are DFQATT and SNEGSKA (reference sequence). With 6 bases removed from V and 0 bases from J, the gap between germline ends came to 21 bases. The CDR3 totals 16 residues. CDR3 sequence: CSANSRDTGISYEQYF. CDR3 DNA: TGCAGTGCAAATTCCCGGGACACCGGTATCTCCTACGAGCAGTACTTC.

This clonotype was counted at least ten times. The V and J genes are TRBV12-3 or TRBV12-4 and TRBJ2-7; D call uncertain. The CDR3 runs to 11 residues. V lost 3 bases and J lost 5, with 5 bases in between. CDR3 residues: CASSLGNEQYF. The CDR3 nucleotides are TGTGCCAGCAGTTTGGGGAACGAGCAGTACTTC.

Turning to this clonotype: It may be a read error: a sequence one base away is much more abundant. The CDR3 does not end in the conserved phenylalanine or tryptophan, so this is likely a read error. The J gene is TRBJ2-7, the V gene TRBV25-1; the D is unclear. The germline V gene encodes CDR1 MGHDK and CDR2 SYGVNS. V dropped 7 bases and J dropped 2 bases, with 12 bases sitting between them. The CDR3 has 13 residues. Written as DNA, the CDR3 is TGTGCCAGCACCTCGGGTACAGCCTACGAGCAGTACTCC. Amino acids: CASTSGTAYEQYS.

This chain joins TRBV11-3 and TRBJ2-1; weak D call: TRBD2 (6 bases). The V end was cut by 3 bases, the J end by 9 bases, with 12 bases between. CDR1 and CDR2 (germline): SGHNT, YENEEA. The length of the CDR3 is 13 residues. The CDR3 bases are TGTGCCAGCAGCTTCCGGCGGGGCACTGAGCAGTTCTTC. Translated, it gives CASSFRRGTEQFF.

The sample holds many counts of this clonotype. One junction end disagrees with the germline gene, perhaps due to a read error. CDR3 nucleotides: TGTGCCAGCAGTTTAGGGGGCTACAATGAGCAGTTCTTC. Protein product: CASSLGGYNEQFF. The chain recombines TRBV5-1 with TRBJ2-1; D possibly corresponds to TRBD1 (6 bases). CDR1 is SGHRS and CDR2 is YFSETQ in the germline V gene. The CDR3 length is 13 residues.

This clonotype showed up just a few times. The chain joins TRBV4-1 to TRBJ2-2; D may correspond to TRBD1 or TRBD2 (5 bases each). CDR1 is MGHRA, CDR2 YSYEKL, per germline. There are 17 residues in the CDR3. Trimming removed 1 base from V and 1 base from J, with 13 bases in between. In nucleotides, the CDR3 is TGCGCCAGCAGCCAAGGATGGGGACCTCTGAACACCGGGGAGCTGTTTTTT. This gives the protein CASSQGWGPLNTGELFF.

A few counts support this clonotype. This chain links TRBV11-2 with TRBJ2-3; D gene ambiguous. Germline CDR1 is SGHAT and CDR2 is FQNNGV. Trimming took off 3 bases at V and 4 bases at J, with 5 bases between the two ends. CDR3 length: 12 residues. The CDR3 DNA reads as TGTGCCAGCAGCTTGGCGGCAGATACGCAGTATTTT. Encoded protein: CASSLAADTQYF.

This clonotype was seen a handful of times. The rearrangement uses TRBV7-9 and TRBJ2-1, with 10 bases matching TRBD2. CDR3 length: 16 residues. Germline V gene lookup returns CDR1 SEHNR and CDR2 FQNEAQ (reference sequence). J gave up 13 bases and V 2 bases, and 14 bases lay outside the gene matches. CDR3 nucleotides: TGTGCCAGCAGCTTAACGGTTGGTCTAGCGGGAGTCGACCAGTTCTTC. It codes for CASSLTVGLAGVDQFF.